This passage covers 13 T cell receptor beta chains from one sample sequenced in a study of Tregs in tolerant kidney transplant recipients. Produced via immunoSEQ multiplex PCR; TCRdb's table is partial and in-frame only. The sample has 3,000 to 5,000 clones, approximately 83% seen once; the top ten hold approximately 1.5%. The sequencing used Tregs from blood, collected before the transplant. The receptors were gathered from a human donor who received a combined kidney and bone marrow transplant.

V usage is TRBV2 and J usage is TRBJ1-1; D perhaps matches TRBD1 (6 bases). Between the trimmed V and J ends, which lost 2 bases and 0 bases, there was a span of 10 bases. The length of the CDR3 is 15 residues. Looked up from germline, CDR1 is SNHLY and CDR2 is FYNNEI. The CDR3 DNA sequence: TGTGCCAGCAGTGAATCGGGACACATGAACACTGAAGCTTTCTTT. Translating gives CASSESGHMNTEAFF.

This chain joins TRBV9 and TRBJ2-1; perhaps TRBD2 as D (6 bases). Per the germline V gene, CDR1 is SGDLS and CDR2 is YYNGEE. Deletions cut 5 bases from V and 7 bases from J, with 16 bases between. CDR3 length equals 14 residues. The CDR3 sequence is CASSPSVSGNEQFF. CDR3 nucleotide sequence: TGTGCCAGCAGTCCTAGCGTTTCGGGAAATGAGCAGTTCTTC.

As DNA, the CDR3 is TGTGCCAGCAGCGTAGGCGGTAGCGGGAGGGGGACCCAGTACTTC. Its translation: CASSVGGSGRGTQYF. V gene TRBV9 combines with J gene TRBJ2-5; 11 nucleotides align to TRBD2. Germline assignment: CDR1 SGDLS and CDR2 YYNGEE. Trimming cost V 0 bases and J 7 bases; bases outside gene matches: 5. The CDR3 runs to 15 residues.

This rearrangement joins TRBV29-1 to TRBJ1-1; D unclear. The CDR3 totals 12 residues. V was cut by 7 bases and J by 0 bases, with 9 bases left in between. Germline CDR1 and CDR2: SQVTM and ANQGSEA. The CDR3 sequence is CSAAHMNTEAFF. The CDR3 DNA follows: TGCAGCGCCGCACATATGAACACTGAAGCTTTCTTT.

J is TRBJ2-2 and V is TRBV19; 16 bases agree with TRBD2. After removal of 3 bases from V and 1 base from J, the junction contained 5 bases not matched to a gene. The CDR3 is made up of 19 amino acids. Germline V lookup: CDR1 LNHDA, CDR2 SQIVND (reference sequence). In DNA form, the CDR3 reads TGTGCCAGTAGTATGGGACTAGCGGGAGGGCCGGGGAACACCGGGGAGCTGTTTTTT. It encodes CASSMGLAGGPGNTGELFF. Based on the CDR3 plus reference TRBV19 and TRBJ2-2, the full variable domain is DGGITQSPKYLFRKEGQNVTLSCEQNLNHDAMYWYRQDPGQGLRLIYYSQIVNDFQKGDIAEGYSVSREKKESFPLTVTSAQKNPTAFYLCASSMGLAGGPGNTGELFFGEGSRLTVL.

V and J are TRBV27 and TRBJ1-1; D is ambiguous. The CDR3 extends over 12 amino acids. In germline, CDR1 is MNHEY, CDR2 SMNVEV (reference sequence). V lost 6 bases and J 9 bases, leaving 14 bases between the germline ends. Written as DNA, the CDR3 is TGTGCCAGCAGGCTCGGTAGGGAGAAAGCTTTCTTT. The encoded protein is CASRLGREKAFF.

The V gene is TRBV2, the J gene TRBJ2-3, with 11 bases fitting TRBD2. The CDR3 totals 14 residues. Trimming at V came to 5 bases and at J to 3 bases, leaving 1 base not matched to a gene. Looked up from germline, CDR1 is SNHLY and CDR2 is FYNNEI. The CDR3 DNA is TGTGCCAGCAGTAGACTAGCGGGGACAGATACGCAGTATTTT. It encodes CASSRLAGTDTQYF.

CDR3 residues: CASSLGGLAGDNEQFF. CDR3 DNA sequence: TGTGCCAGCAGCTTGGGGGGACTAGCGGGAGACAATGAGCAGTTCTTC. V and J are TRBV5-4 and TRBJ2-1, with TRBD2 matching over 14 bases. CDR3 length equals 16 residues. V lost 0 bases to trimming and J lost 5 bases; unmatched junction nucleotides: 1. Germline CDR1 SGHNT, CDR2 YYREEE (reference sequence).

The chain employs TRBV9 and TRBJ2-1; 12 nucleotides agree with TRBD2. This CDR3 comprises 18 residues. Germline V gene lookup returns CDR1 SGDLS and CDR2 YYNGEE. V shed 0 bases and J 7 bases; nucleotides not matched to a gene: 11. The CDR3 is CASSVAPLWTSGTNEQFF. The CDR3 DNA follows: TGTGCCAGCAGCGTAGCCCCACTATGGACTAGCGGGACGAATGAGCAGTTCTTC.

CDR3 sequence reads: CSVVLGRRDPGTQYF. CDR3 nucleotides: TGCAGCGTTGTTTTGGGCCGCCGAGACCCCGGGACCCAGTACTTC. This rearrangement joins TRBV29-1 to TRBJ2-5; D uncertain. CDR3 length: 15 residues. Deletions cut 4 bases from V and 7 bases from J, with 22 bases between. Germline CDR1 reads SQVTM; CDR2 reads ANQGSEA.

The chain couples TRBV28 to TRBJ2-5; no clear D. Trimming removed 3 bases at V and 1 base at J, with 6 bases between. From germline, CDR1 is MDHEN and CDR2 SYDVKM. The CDR3 runs 13 residues. CDR3 loop: CASSFPGQETQYF. CDR3 sequence (DNA): TGTGCCAGCAGTTTCCCGGGCCAAGAGACCCAGTACTTC.

The genes are TRBV9 and TRBJ2-5; TRBD2 aligns across 8 bases. Trimming took 7 bases from V and 0 from J; bases not matched to a gene: 8. Looked up from germline, CDR1 is SGDLS and CDR2 is YYNGEE. The CDR3 has 15 amino acids. The CDR3: CASSSASGYQETQYF. As DNA, the CDR3 is TGTGCCAGCTCTAGCGCTAGCGGGTACCAAGAGACCCAGTACTTC.

V usage is TRBV20-1 and J usage is TRBJ2-1; D is ambiguous. From germline, CDR1 is DFQATT and CDR2 SNEGSKA (reference sequence). This CDR3 has 10 amino acids. Trimming removed 8 bases at V and 5 bases at J, with 7 bases between. CDR3 amino acids: CSPGNNEQFF. For the CDR3, the DNA is TGCAGTCCAGGAAACAATGAGCAGTTCTTC.